Following are 26 T cell receptor beta chains from one sample sequenced in a study of technical replicates of blood from a few donors (dated by TCRdb to 2016 to 2017). Receptor libraries were prepared by the immunoSEQ multiplex PCR assay. This is the immuneACCESS table as TCRdb keeps it, with only in-frame sequences that have V and J called. A part of the clones is gone; compared with another copy, unresolved V genes explain less than half, and the rest is unexplained. The sample includes tens of thousands of clones, with over 85% observed a single time. The ten largest account for around 0.25% of the sample. Sequencing was carried out using T cells isolated from PBMCs. Source of these receptors: a human donor in good health.

The J gene is TRBJ1-1, the V gene TRBV9; weak D call: TRBD1 (5 bases). Germline V gives CDR1 SGDLS, CDR2 YYNGEE. Trimming stripped 4 bases from V and 1 base from J, with 14 bases between. This CDR3 contains 15 residues. CDR3 DNA: TGTGCCAGCAGCCCCGGGGGTAGTAGGAACACTGAAGCTTTCTTT. This translates into CASSPGGSRNTEAFF.

The J gene is TRBJ1-6, the V gene TRBV6-6, with a tentative D call TRBD1 (6 bases). Trimming left V 6 bases short and J 2 bases short, with 14 bases between. CDR3 length: 16 residues. Germline lookup yields CDR1 MNHNY and CDR2 SVGAGI (reference sequence). This chain's CDR3 is CASSLAGAAYNSPLHF. The DNA for the CDR3 is TGTGCCAGCAGCCTAGCGGGGGCTGCCTATAATTCACCCCTCCACTTT.

This chain links TRBV28 with TRBJ2-6, with D unclear. V lost 2 bases to trimming and J lost 4 bases, with 9 bases between them. Germline V gene sequence: CDR1 MDHEN, CDR2 SYDVKM. CDR3 length: 15 amino acids. The CDR3 nucleotides read TGTGCCAGCAGTTTACGAGGCTCCGGGGCCAACGTCCTGACTTTC. Protein: CASSLRGSGANVLTF.

The chain links TRBV6-6 to TRBJ2-5, with TRBD1 as a possible D gene (6 bases). V was clipped by 5 bases and J by 2 bases, with 12 bases between them. The CDR3 totals 14 residues. The V gene's germline CDR1 is MNHNY and CDR2 SVGAGI (reference sequence). The DNA for the CDR3 is TGTGCCAGCAGTAGGAGAGGGGGACAAGAGACCCAGTACTTC. Its protein is CASSRRGGQETQYF.

The J gene is TRBJ2-7, the V gene TRBV5-4; 7 nucleotides agree with TRBD2. From germline, CDR1 is SGHNT and CDR2 YYREEE (reference sequence). This CDR3 spans 13 amino acids. V lost 3 bases, J lost 5 bases, and 5 bases stayed unmatched. The CDR3: CASSWTSGDEQYF. The CDR3 nucleotides read TGTGCCAGCAGCTGGACTAGTGGCGACGAGCAGTACTTC.

The gene calls are TRBV5-1 and TRBJ2-3, with 7 bases matching TRBD2. J lost 0 bases, V lost 1 base, and 14 bases had no gene match. Per the germline V gene, CDR1 is SGHRS and CDR2 is YFSETQ. This CDR3 is 19 amino acids long. CDR3 loop: CASSLRGGAKDPSTDTQYF. CDR3 nucleotides: TGCGCCAGCAGCTTGCGGGGAGGGGCTAAGGATCCTAGCACAGATACGCAGTATTTT.

V and J are TRBV6-4 and TRBJ2-1; tentative D call: TRBD2 (7 bases). The V gene's germline CDR1 is MRHNA and CDR2 SNTAGT. V was cut by 0 bases and J by 8 bases, with 20 bases left in between. This CDR3 has 17 amino acids. The CDR3 DNA reads TGTGCCAGCAGTGACTCTGCCTGGAGGGGGGGAAGTGATGAGCAGTTCTTC. This gives the protein CASSDSAWRGGSDEQFF.

The genes are TRBV19 and TRBJ2-1; D uncertain. CDR3 size: 16 residues. The germline V gene encodes CDR1 LNHDA and CDR2 SQIVND (reference sequence). The V gene lost 3 bases and the J gene lost 0 bases, with 12 bases spanning the gap. DNA of the CDR3: TGTGCCAGTAGTATCGGCGGCCTCAGCTCCTACAATGAGCAGTTCTTC. Protein sequence: CASSIGGLSSYNEQFF.

The chain is built from TRBV18 and TRBJ2-2, with D unresolved. Between the trimmed V and J ends, which lost 6 bases and 0 bases, there was a span of 11 bases. In germline, CDR1 is KGHSH, CDR2 LQKENI. The length of the CDR3 is 15 residues. The CDR3 is CASSLVFPNTGELFF. CDR3 DNA sequence: TGTGCCAGCTCCCTCGTATTTCCGAACACCGGGGAGCTGTTTTTT. Drawing the rest from reference TRBV18 and TRBJ2-2, the complete variable domain is NAGVMQNPRHLVRRRGQEARLRCSPMKGHSHVYWYRQLPEEGLKFMVYLQKENIIDESGMPKERFSAEFPKEGPSILRIQQVVRGDSAAYFCASSLVFPNTGELFFGEGSRLTVL.

The rearrangement uses TRBV19 and TRBJ2-7; D is unclear. Germline assignment: CDR1 LNHDA and CDR2 SQIVND (reference sequence). The CDR3 extends over 13 amino acids. Deletions cut 6 bases from V and 2 bases from J, with 11 bases between. The CDR3 here is CASRPTETYEQYF. The CDR3 region has the DNA TGTGCCAGTAGACCGACGGAGACCTACGAGCAGTACTTC.

V is TRBV4-1 and J is TRBJ1-4; perhaps TRBD1 as D (5 bases). The CDR3 is made up of 15 amino acids. V lost 0 bases and J lost 6, with 11 bases in between. Germline values: CDR1 MGHRA, CDR2 YSYEKL. CDR3 in amino acids: CASSQESWGHEKLFF. The CDR3 region has the DNA TGCGCCAGCAGCCAAGAGTCTTGGGGCCATGAAAAACTGTTTTTT.

The rearrangement links TRBV30 to TRBJ2-3; 11 nucleotides align to TRBD2. CDR3 length equals 15 residues. V lost 3 bases and J lost 2; bases outside the gene matches: 4. Germline CDR1 is GTSNPN and CDR2 is SVGIG (reference sequence). The CDR3 DNA sequence: TGTGCCTGGAGGGAGGGACTAGCGGTCACAGATACGCAGTATTTT. Protein: CAWREGLAVTDTQYF.

The chain combines TRBV28 with TRBJ2-2; perhaps TRBD2 as D (6 bases). Trimming pared 8 bases from V and 4 bases from J, leaving 14 bases between. Germline V gene data show CDR1 as MDHEN and CDR2 as SYDVKM. This CDR3 comprises 14 residues. The CDR3 DNA reads as TGTGCCAGCGGAGGGGCTTACGGCACCGGGGAGCTGTTTTTT. Translated: CASGGAYGTGELFF.

The chain joins TRBV5-1 to TRBJ2-3; 12 nucleotides agree with TRBD2. This CDR3 is built from 16 residues. V shed 7 bases and J 1 base; nucleotides not matched to a gene: 7. Per germline, CDR1 SGHRS and CDR2 YFSETQ. CDR3 coding DNA: TGCGCCAGCGACACCCGGACTAGCGGGGGCACAGATACGCAGTATTTT. Amino acid sequence: CASDTRTSGGTDTQYF. Based on the CDR3 plus reference TRBV5-1 and TRBJ2-3, the full variable domain is KAGVTQTPRYLIKTRGQQVTLSCSPISGHRSVSWYQQTPGQGLQFLFEYFSETQRNKGNFPGRFSGRQFSNSRSEMNVSTLELGDSALYLCASDTRTSGGTDTQYFGPGTRLTVL.

The chain joins TRBV6-1 to TRBJ1-5; 7 bases map to TRBD1. V shed 10 bases and J 0 bases; nucleotides not matched to a gene: 3. This CDR3 is built from 13 residues. Per germline, CDR1 MNHNS and CDR2 SASEGT. For the CDR3, the DNA is TGTGCCACCTGGACAGGTAGCAATCAGCCCCAGCATTTT. This codes for CATWTGSNQPQHF.

The V gene is TRBV6-6, the J gene TRBJ2-1, with D possibly TRBD2 on 5 matching bases. V was pared by 0 bases and J by 7 bases, with 13 bases between. Germline CDR1 reads MNHNY; CDR2 reads SVGAGI (reference sequence). The CDR3 loop spans 15 amino acids. The CDR3 DNA is TGTGCCAGCAGTTACTCTCCCCGGACTTCGAATGAGCAGTTCTTC. It translates to CASSYSPRTSNEQFF.

With regard to this clone: A read error may produce the germline difference seen at one junction end. The chain's CDR3 is CASRDDRRPPYGQYF. The CDR3 region has the DNA TGCGCCAGCAGAGATGACAGGAGGCCACCCTACGGGCAGTACTTC. The chain recombines TRBV10-2 with TRBJ2-7, with D possibly being TRBD1 (6 bases). The length of the CDR3 is 15 residues. CDR1 WSHSY and CDR2 SAAADI come from the germline V gene.

The V and J genes are TRBV2 and TRBJ1-1, with 10 bases aligning to TRBD1. Germline V lookup: CDR1 SNHLY, CDR2 FYNNEI. The CDR3 covers 18 residues. Trimming took 0 bases from V and 0 from J; bases not matched to a gene: 7. The CDR3 DNA follows: TGTGCCAGCAGTGAAGCGGGGACAGGGGCTGCCATGAACACTGAAGCTTTCTTT. Its translation: CASSEAGTGAAMNTEAFF.

V gene TRBV6-5 combines with J gene TRBJ2-5; D might be TRBD1 (5 bases). Between the trimmed V and J ends, which lost 4 bases and 2 bases, there was a span of 14 bases. The CDR3 is 15 amino acids. Germline V gives CDR1 MNHEY, CDR2 SVGAGI. The CDR3 coding sequence is TGTGCCAGCAGTTCCACGACAGCAGATCAAGAGACCCAGTACTTC. Translation: CASSSTTADQETQYF.

This chain links TRBV28 with TRBJ1-3, with 7 positions matching TRBD1. V dropped 4 bases and J dropped 2; count of bases not matched to a gene: 14. This CDR3 has 18 residues. The germline gives CDR1 MDHEN, CDR2 SYDVKM. CDR3 in amino acids: CASSSPSIKDRAGNTIYF. The CDR3 DNA reads as TGTGCCAGCAGTTCCCCAAGTATAAAAGACAGGGCTGGAAACACCATATATTTT. Based on the CDR3 plus reference TRBV28 and TRBJ1-3, the full variable domain is DVKVTQSSRYLVKRTGEKVFLECVQDMDHENMFWYRQDPGLGLRLIYFSYDVKMKEKGDIPEGYSVSREKKERFSLILESASTNQTSMYLCASSSPSIKDRAGNTIYFGEGSWLTVV.

V usage is TRBV11-3 and J usage is TRBJ1-2; D is unresolved. The CDR3 length is 14 residues. Germline V CDR1 and CDR2: SGHNT, YENEEA. Trimming shortened V by 4 bases and J by 0 bases, and 9 bases separated the two germline ends. The CDR3 here is CASSSRDSNYGYTF. The CDR3 DNA is TGTGCCAGCAGCTCTAGAGATTCTAACTATGGCTACACCTTC.

This chain connects TRBV4-1 to TRBJ2-7; the match to TRBD2 covers 13 bases. Trimming took 1 base from V and 2 from J; bases not matched to a gene: 5. There are 17 residues in the CDR3. Germline lookup yields CDR1 MGHRA and CDR2 YSYEKL. The DNA for the CDR3 is TGCGCCAGCAGCCAAGGGACTAGCGGGGGTTACACCTACGAGCAGTACTTC. It yields the protein CASSQGTSGGYTYEQYF.

J is TRBJ1-2 and V is TRBV11-2, with a possible D match to TRBD1 (5 bases). In germline, CDR1 is SGHAT, CDR2 FQNNGV. This CDR3 has 13 amino acids. Trimming took 5 bases from V and 7 from J, leaving 14 bases between them. The CDR3 here is CASSMGLTAGYTF. The CDR3 DNA is TGTGCCAGCAGCATGGGACTAACCGCTGGCTACACCTTC.

The chain links TRBV5-4 to TRBJ1-2, with TRBD1 matching 9 bases. The CDR3 has 13 amino acids. V lost 4 bases to trimming and J lost 4 bases; unmatched junction nucleotides: 2. Germline lookup yields CDR1 SGHNT and CDR2 YYREEE (reference sequence). The DNA of the CDR3 is TGTGCCAGCAGCCAACAGGGGGCCTATGGCTACACCTTC. Translating it yields CASSQQGAYGYTF.

CDR3 nucleotides: TGTGCCAGCAGCTCGCTCGCATTCATGCGCGGGGTGAACACTGAAGCTTTCTTT. Its protein product is CASSSLAFMRGVNTEAFF. The rearrangement uses TRBV7-9 and TRBJ1-1, with no clear D. V gave up 4 bases and J gave up 0 bases, with 21 bases separating them. The CDR3 length is 18 residues. CDR1 and CDR2 from the germline V gene are SEHNR and FQNEAQ (reference sequence).

The rearrangement uses TRBV4-1 and TRBJ2-7; 8 nucleotides match TRBD2. There are 15 residues in the CDR3. With 1 base clipped from V and 0 bases from J, the junction kept 2 bases outside the gene matches. Germline CDR1 MGHRA, CDR2 YSYEKL. The CDR3, as DNA: TGCGCCAGCAGCCAAGTTAGCGGGACCTCCTACGAGCAGTACTTC. Translation: CASSQVSGTSYEQYF.